These 27 T cell receptor beta chains were all obtained from the same sample, sequenced in a study of blood T cell repertoires in COVID-19. TCRdb keeps only in-frame clones here, not all; method: immunoSEQ multiplex PCR. This sample has 20,000 to 25,000 clones; approximately 84% occur once, and the top ten carry about 18%. Sequenced input: peripheral blood. The receptors shown here come from a woman over 75 with acute or convalescent COVID-19.

J is TRBJ1-1 and V is TRBV6-5; tentative D call: TRBD1 (6 bases). CDR3 length: 14 amino acids. Germline CDR1 reads MNHEY; CDR2 reads SVGAGI. V dropped 8 bases and J dropped 1 base, with 14 bases sitting between them. Here the CDR3 reads CASGITGTNTEAFF. CDR3 nucleotides: TGTGCCAGCGGAATCACAGGGACGAACACTGAAGCTTTCTTT.

The chain joins TRBV2 to TRBJ2-6; D is undetermined. Trimming stripped 6 bases from V and 6 bases from J, with 12 bases between. Germline V gene data show CDR1 as SNHLY and CDR2 as FYNNEI. The CDR3 is 14 amino acids. The CDR3 loop is CASSGSLLANVLTF. The DNA of the CDR3 is TGTGCCAGCAGCGGGTCTCTCTTGGCCAACGTCCTGACTTTC. Looking up the rest from reference TRBV2 and TRBJ2-6 gives the full variable domain: EPEVTQTPSHQVTQMGQEVILRCVPISNHLYFYWYRQILGQKVEFLVSFYNNEISEKSEIFDDQFSVERPDGSNFTLKIRSTKLEDSAMYFCASSGSLLANVLTFGAGSRLTVL.

The J gene is TRBJ2-5, the V gene TRBV20-1; no firm D call. The CDR3 extends over 11 amino acids. Trimming cost V 1 base and J 5 bases, with 5 bases left between them. Germline V gene sequence: CDR1 DFQATT, CDR2 SNEGSKA (reference sequence). As DNA, the CDR3 is TGCAGTGCTAGAGTACGGGAGACCCAGTACTTC. This codes for CSARVRETQYF.

The chain employs TRBV12-5 and TRBJ1-2; no clear D gene. V was clipped by 7 bases and J by 3 bases, with 6 bases between them. This CDR3 spans 11 amino acids. The germline V gene has CDR1 LGHNT and CDR2 FRNRAP. For the CDR3, the DNA is TGTGCTAGTGCCCTCGACTATGGCTACACCTTC. Translation: CASALDYGYTF.

The chain has TRBV27 and TRBJ2-3, with TRBD2 as a possible D gene (6 bases). The ends were cut back, 7 bases at V and 0 bases at J, with 17 bases in the middle. The CDR3 consists of 16 residues. Germline V gene data show CDR1 as MNHEY and CDR2 as SMNVEV (reference sequence). CDR3 in DNA: TGTGCCAGCAAACAAAGATTGGGACTCAGCACAGATACGCAGTATTTT. The encoded protein is CASKQRLGLSTDTQYF.

The J gene is TRBJ2-7, the V gene TRBV7-9; 8 positions match TRBD2. CDR1 and CDR2 from the germline V gene are SEHNR and FQNEAQ (reference sequence). V gave up 5 bases and J gave up 7 bases; unmatched junction bases: 1. The length of the CDR3 is 11 residues. The CDR3 loop reads CASSRGGEQYF. Written as DNA, the CDR3 is TGTGCCAGCAGCCGGGGGGGAGAGCAGTACTTC.

As regards this clone: An end of the junction does not agree with germline; a read error may underlie this. The chain couples TRBV19 to TRBJ2-1; D unclear. CDR1 is LNHDA and CDR2 is SQIVND in the germline V gene (reference sequence). The CDR3 extends over 14 amino acids. This CDR3 is CASSIRDSSNEQFF. CDR3 bases: TGTGCCAGTAGTATAAGAGACTCCTCCAATGAGCAGTTCTTC.

This clone has a handful of counts. The chain recombines TRBV19 with TRBJ1-1; D is ambiguous. V gave up 3 bases and J gave up 0 bases, with 11 bases separating them. The germline CDR1 and CDR2 sequences are LNHDA and SQIVND (reference sequence). The CDR3 covers 15 residues. The CDR3 coding sequence is TGTGCCAGTAGTATCTTTGCGGAGATGAACACTGAAGCTTTCTTT. Translation gives CASSIFAEMNTEAFF.

The V and J genes are TRBV5-8 and TRBJ1-5; 9 positions match TRBD1. The germline V gene encodes CDR1 SGHTS and CDR2 YDEGEE. CDR3 size: 15 residues. The V segment lost 4 bases and the J segment 3 bases; nucleotides outside the gene matches: 5. The CDR3 bases are TGTGCCAGCAGCGCCGGACAGGGGATCAATCAGCCCCAGCATTTT. It translates to CASSAGQGINQPQHF.

V is TRBV7-2 and J is TRBJ2-7; D not resolved. The CDR3 has 15 residues. Trimming stripped 4 bases from V and 3 bases from J, with 16 bases between. The germline CDR1 and CDR2 sequences are SGHTA and FQGNSA. The DNA for the CDR3 is TGTGCCAGCAGCTCGGCTGCAGGCATCTTCTACGAGCAGTACTTC. This encodes CASSSAAGIFYEQYF.

The chain has TRBV4-1 and TRBJ2-1, with 7 bases aligning to TRBD1. Germline CDR1 and CDR2: MGHRA and YSYEKL. Unmatched junction bases numbered 4, after V lost 0 bases and J lost 2 bases. The CDR3 spans 16 residues. The CDR3 region has the DNA TGCGCCAGCAGCCAAGAGGGGACAGTTACCTACAATGAGCAGTTCTTC. Translation gives CASSQEGTVTYNEQFF.

V usage is TRBV6-5 and J usage is TRBJ1-2, with 7 positions matching TRBD1. Germline V CDR1 and CDR2: MNHEY, SVGAGI. CDR3 length: 13 residues. The V gene end was trimmed by 6 bases and the J gene end by 4 bases; junction bases not matched to a gene: 5. The CDR3 reads CASSPGQFYGYTF. The CDR3 DNA sequence: TGTGCCAGCAGCCCGGGACAGTTCTATGGCTACACCTTC.

The chain has TRBV5-1 and TRBJ2-5, with 11 bases matching TRBD2. Germline CDR1 SGHRS, CDR2 YFSETQ. The CDR3 is 17 amino acids. V lost 7 bases, J lost 6 bases, and 17 bases stayed unmatched. This chain's CDR3 is CASLLAGEGHGGKTQYF. CDR3 DNA: TGCGCCAGCTTACTAGCGGGGGAGGGCCATGGGGGAAAGACCCAGTACTTC.

The V and J genes are TRBV2 and TRBJ2-5; 8 bases match TRBD2. The CDR3 is 14 residues long. Germline V gives CDR1 SNHLY, CDR2 FYNNEI. V gave up 7 bases and J gave up 0 bases; unmatched junction bases: 4. Written as DNA, the CDR3 is TGTGCCAGCACACGGGGGGGGTACCAAGAGACCCAGTACTTC. The encoded protein is CASTRGGYQETQYF.

The chain combines TRBV5-4 with TRBJ1-2; TRBD1 might be the D (5 bases). With 5 bases removed from V and 5 bases from J, the gap between germline ends came to 19 bases. The CDR3 is 15 residues long. Germline V gene data show CDR1 as SGHNT and CDR2 as YYREEE (reference sequence). For the CDR3, the DNA is TGTGCCAGCAGGCCGGGAGGAGGGGCCTTTTATGGCTACACCTTC. Encoded protein: CASRPGGGAFYGYTF.

The V call is TRBV7-9, the J call TRBJ2-1, with D tentatively TRBD1 (5 bases). This CDR3 is 14 amino acids long. Trimming left V 0 bases short and J 6 bases short, with 9 bases between. Germline V gives CDR1 SEHNR, CDR2 FQNEAQ (reference sequence). The CDR3 DNA sequence: TGTGCCAGCAGCTTAGCGGCCAGGGTCAATGAGCAGTTCTTC. This encodes CASSLAARVNEQFF.

This clone appeared once. The V call is TRBV28, the J call TRBJ1-1; D may be TRBD1 (5 bases). Between the trimmed V and J ends, which lost 3 bases and 6 bases, there was a span of 11 bases. The germline V gene has CDR1 MDHEN and CDR2 SYDVKM. The CDR3 spans 13 residues. DNA of the CDR3: TGTGCCAGCAGTTTGCAGGGCGAGGCTGAAGCTTTCTTT. Translating it yields CASSLQGEAEAFF.

V is TRBV30 and J is TRBJ1-6; D is unresolved. Trimming removed 0 bases at V and 10 bases at J, with 10 bases between. Germline V gene sequence: CDR1 GTSNPN, CDR2 SVGIG (reference sequence). This CDR3 has 13 amino acids. The CDR3 DNA reads TGTGCCTGGAGTGTACTGGAGAACTCACCCCTCCACTTT. The encoded protein is CAWSVLENSPLHF.

The DNA of the CDR3 is TGTGCCAGTAGTGCCGGACAGGGGGGCTCCTACGAGCAGTACTTC. Its protein product is CASSAGQGGSYEQYF. The chain combines TRBV19 with TRBJ2-7, with 10 bases that match TRBD1. The V segment lost 5 bases and the J segment 0 bases; nucleotides outside the gene matches: 4. The CDR3 is 15 residues long. CDR1 and CDR2 from the germline V gene are LNHDA and SQIVND (reference sequence). The variable domain in full, completed from reference TRBV19 and TRBJ2-7, reads DGGITQSPKYLFRKEGQNVTLSCEQNLNHDAMYWYRQDPGQGLRLIYYSQIVNDFQKGDIAEGYSVSREKKESFPLTVTSAQKNPTAFYLCASSAGQGGSYEQYFGPGTRLTVT.

The V gene is TRBV27, the J gene TRBJ2-1, with D possibly TRBD2 on 6 matching bases. Trimming shortened V by 7 bases and J by 5 bases, and 18 bases separated the two germline ends. This CDR3 has 15 amino acids. Germline V gene data show CDR1 as MNHEY and CDR2 as SMNVEV (reference sequence). The CDR3 here is CASKRGTTTNNEQFF. Written as DNA, the CDR3 is TGTGCCAGCAAACGGGGGACCACAACCAACAATGAGCAGTTCTTC.

This clone was counted a few times. The chain recombines TRBV27 with TRBJ2-3; TRBD2 aligns across 9 bases. This CDR3 is built from 13 residues. J gave up 8 bases and V 5 bases, and 5 bases lay outside the gene matches. The V gene's germline CDR1 is MNHEY and CDR2 SMNVEV (reference sequence). The CDR3 coding sequence is TGTGCCAGCAGTATTAGCGGGAGAGTTACGCAGTATTTT. This translates into CASSISGRVTQYF.

CDR3 sequence: CASSSGSGGTYNEQFF. DNA for the CDR3: TGTGCCAGCAGTTCAGGTTCAGGGGGCACCTACAATGAGCAGTTCTTC. The genes are TRBV27 and TRBJ2-1; 8 nucleotides match TRBD1. The ends lost 4 bases at V and 2 bases at J; junction bases unmatched: 7. Germline CDR1 MNHEY, CDR2 SMNVEV (reference sequence). This CDR3 contains 16 residues.

The rearrangement links TRBV2 to TRBJ1-6; a weak D match, TRBD1 (5 bases). The CDR3 has 14 residues. Trimming removed 6 bases from V and 14 bases from J, with 20 bases in between. Germline V gives CDR1 SNHLY, CDR2 FYNNEI. The CDR3 sequence: CASSQSTRGSTLHF. CDR3 in DNA: TGTGCCAGCAGCCAATCGACAAGGGGTTCGACCCTCCACTTT.

A note on this clone: No conserved phenylalanine or tryptophan is present at the end of the CDR3, so a read error is the likely explanation. The chain carries TRBV11-2 and TRBJ1-1; D is unresolved. The germline V gene encodes CDR1 SGHAT and CDR2 FQNNGV. The CDR3 loop spans 13 amino acids. Trimming removed 0 bases at V and 11 bases at J, with 13 bases between. The CDR3 is CASSLDRGKRAFL. The CDR3 DNA follows: TGTGCCAGCAGCTTAGATCGGGGTAAGAGGGCTTTCCTT.

This clone has a handful of counts. The chain carries TRBV5-6 and TRBJ1-6; TRBD1 matches 9 bases. CDR1 SGHDT and CDR2 YYEEEE come from the germline V gene. The CDR3 totals 15 residues. Germline trimming cut 0 bases from V and 7 bases from J; bases unmatched to any gene: 2. The CDR3 loop is CASSLGDRVNSPLHF. The CDR3 DNA reads TGTGCCAGCAGCTTGGGGGACAGGGTAAATTCACCCCTCCACTTT.

The chain carries TRBV7-6 and TRBJ2-6; TRBD1 might be the D (6 bases). CDR3 length equals 16 residues. V lost 5 bases to trimming and J lost 4 bases, with 15 bases between them. In germline, CDR1 is SGHVS, CDR2 FNYEAQ. DNA of the CDR3: TGTGCCAGCAGCCTAAATACAGGGTTCGGGGCCAACGTCCTGACTTTC. It specifies CASSLNTGFGANVLTF.

The chain recombines TRBV27 with TRBJ2-5, with D perhaps TRBD2 (6 bases). V lost 4 bases to trimming and J lost 5 bases, with 17 bases between them. This CDR3 is built from 15 residues. The germline gives CDR1 MNHEY, CDR2 SMNVEV (reference sequence). The CDR3 DNA reads TGTGCCAGCAGTTCTCTGATCGGGGGTCCGGAGACCCAGTACTTC. Protein product: CASSSLIGGPETQYF.